The 27 T cell receptor beta chains below all came from one sample that was sequenced in a study. One entry per CDR3 protein results from TCRdb running MiXCR on the RT-PCR reads. Of around 700,000 distinct CDR3 sequences in the sample, 11% to 15% were seen once. Material: memory CD4+ T cells from blood. These receptors were obtained from a female donor in good health, serving as a healthy control.

The table lists this clonotype with a few counts. V is TRBV20-1 and J is TRBJ2-7; 14 bases are shared with TRBD2. The germline gives CDR1 DFQATT, CDR2 SNEGSKA (reference sequence). The CDR3 is 14 residues long. The V gene end was trimmed by 6 bases and the J gene end by 6 bases; junction bases not matched to a gene: 7. CDR3 amino acids: CSATGTSGSGEQYF. Here the CDR3 DNA reads TGCAGTGCGACAGGGACTAGCGGGAGCGGCGAGCAGTACTTC.

This clonotype turned up a few times. CDR3 bases: TGTGCCAGCTTCCTGTCCGCCATGAACACTGAAGCTTTCTTT. Translation gives CASFLSAMNTEAFF. This chain links TRBV7-2 with TRBJ1-1; D gene uncertain. The germline V gene encodes CDR1 SGHTA and CDR2 FQGNSA. Trimming took 8 bases from V and 0 from J, leaving 13 bases between them. This CDR3 is 14 amino acids long.

This clonotype was counted ten times or more. The chain couples TRBV29-1 to TRBJ1-2; TRBD1 aligns across 9 bases. Trimming at V came to 6 bases and at J to 6 bases, leaving 5 bases not matched to a gene. Germline CDR1 reads SQVTM; CDR2 reads ANQGSEA. This CDR3 region has 12 residues. DNA for the CDR3: TGCAGCGTGCGGGGACAGGGACATGGCTACACCTTC. This gives the protein CSVRGQGHGYTF.

There are a few counts of this clonotype. The V gene is TRBV12-3 or TRBV12-4, the J gene TRBJ1-4; D not certain. V lost 6 bases and J 0 bases, leaving 11 bases between the germline ends. The CDR3 is 15 residues long. CDR3 DNA sequence: TGTGCCAGCAGCCCCGGACGGGCAACTAATGAAAAACTGTTTTTT. Translation: CASSPGRATNEKLFF.

This clonotype was detected many times. This chain joins TRBV15 and TRBJ2-7; tentative D call: TRBD1 (5 bases). The CDR3 covers 16 residues. Trimming pared 0 bases from V and 2 bases from J, leaving 14 bases between. Germline CDR1 is LNHNV and CDR2 is YYDKDF (reference sequence). CDR3 sequence reads: CATSRDRPGITYEQYF. The CDR3 DNA reads TGTGCCACCAGCAGAGATCGCCCAGGGATAACCTACGAGCAGTACTTC.

This clonotype appeared a few times. V is TRBV10-3 and J is TRBJ1-2; perhaps TRBD1 as D (6 bases). The CDR3 spans 18 residues. Between the trimmed V and J ends, which lost 3 bases and 4 bases, there was a span of 24 bases. Germline V gives CDR1 ENHRY, CDR2 SYGVKD. The DNA for the CDR3 is TGTGCCATCAGTGATCGGGGTGCCAGGGGCAATCCTAGCTATGGCTACACCTTC. Translating gives CAISDRGARGNPSYGYTF.

The J gene is TRBJ2-1, the V gene TRBV20-1; maybe TRBD2 (6 bases). Germline V CDR1 and CDR2: DFQATT, SNEGSKA (reference sequence). The CDR3 sequence is 14 residues long. The V gene lost 6 bases and the J gene lost 0 bases, with 12 bases spanning the gap. The CDR3 DNA sequence: TGCAGTGCCGGAGGGCGTCTCTCCTACAATGAGCAGTTCTTC. Translated, it gives CSAGGRLSYNEQFF.

This clonotype was seen many times. V gene TRBV7-2 combines with J gene TRBJ2-3, with D uncertain. Trimming took off 1 base at V and 1 base at J, with 9 bases between the two ends. The CDR3 totals 15 residues. In germline, CDR1 is SGHTA, CDR2 FQGNSA. The CDR3 reads CASSLVQSGTDTQYF. The CDR3 DNA is TGTGCCAGCAGCTTAGTACAGTCGGGCACAGATACGCAGTATTTT.

This clonotype came up a few times. The CDR3 spells CASSDLIGQGETEAFF. CDR3 coding DNA: TGCGCCAGCAGTGATCTAATCGGACAGGGAGAGACTGAAGCTTTCTTT. The chain uses TRBV10-2 and TRBJ1-1; the match to TRBD1 covers 8 bases. Germline V CDR1 and CDR2: WSHSY, SAAADI. The V gene end was trimmed by 3 bases and the J gene end by 5 bases; junction bases not matched to a gene: 11. This CDR3 spans 16 amino acids.

This chain joins TRBV4-2 and TRBJ2-2, with D perhaps TRBD2 (5 bases). Looked up from germline, CDR1 is LGHNA and CDR2 is YNFKEQ. This CDR3 spans 16 amino acids. V was shortened by 4 bases and J by 2 bases, with 14 bases between the two germline ends. The CDR3 region is CASSLERADNTGELFF. The CDR3 DNA reads as TGTGCCAGCAGCCTCGAGAGGGCCGATAACACCGGGGAGCTGTTTTTT.

The chain carries TRBV6-2 or TRBV6-3 and TRBJ1-1, with D perhaps matching TRBD1 (5 bases). V lost 5 bases and J 3 bases, leaving 22 bases between the germline ends. From germline, CDR1 is MNHEY and CDR2 SVGEGT. The CDR3 sequence is 17 residues long. In DNA form, the CDR3 reads TGTGCCAGCAGTACGAACCTCAGGGTGCCCCATGACACTGAAGCTTTCTTT. It is translated as CASSTNLRVPHDTEAFF.

To note about this clonotype: A much larger clonotype is one base distant, so this may be a read error. V usage is TRBV7-9 and J usage is TRBJ2-5, with D tentatively TRBD1 or TRBD2 (5 bases each). Trimming cost V 8 bases and J 5 bases, with 12 bases left between them. Germline V gene lookup returns CDR1 SEHNR and CDR2 FQNEAQ (reference sequence). The CDR3 length is 12 residues. CDR3 sequence (DNA): TGTGCCAGCGGGGGAGTGGCGGAGACCCAGTACTTC. Protein: CASGGVAETQYF.

The gene calls are TRBV28 and TRBJ2-5, with 10 bases matching TRBD1. CDR1 and CDR2 from the germline V gene are MDHEN and SYDVKM. The CDR3 contains 17 residues. Unmatched junction bases numbered 11, after V lost 6 bases and J lost 1 base. DNA for the CDR3: TGTGCCAGCAGATCCCTCCGGGACAGGGGAGCCCAAGAGACCCAGTACTTC. The encoded protein is CASRSLRDRGAQETQYF. Combining the CDR3 with reference TRBV28 and TRBJ2-5 gives the whole variable domain DVKVTQSSRYLVKRTGEKVFLECVQDMDHENMFWYRQDPGLGLRLIYFSYDVKMKEKGDIPEGYSVSREKKERFSLILESASTNQTSMYLCASRSLRDRGAQETQYFGPGTRLLVL.

There are a few counts of this clonotype. This rearrangement joins TRBV5-4 to TRBJ2-3, with 9 bases matching TRBD1. CDR1 is SGHNT, CDR2 YYREEE, per germline (reference sequence). The junction had 2 bases not matched to a gene; V was cut back by 1 base and J by 8 bases. This CDR3 region has 13 residues. The CDR3 spells CASSLWDRVTQYF. CDR3 nucleotide sequence: TGTGCCAGCAGCTTGTGGGACAGGGTTACGCAGTATTTT.

This clonotype has ten or more counts. The DNA of the CDR3 is TGCAGCGTTGAGACTCCCGAGGCCAAAAACATTCAGTACTTC. Translating it yields CSVETPEAKNIQYF. The chain recombines TRBV29-1 with TRBJ2-4; unclear D gene. CDR3 length: 14 residues. V was pared by 3 bases and J by 1 base, with 10 bases between. Germline values: CDR1 SQVTM, CDR2 ANQGSEA. Filled out from reference TRBV29-1 and TRBJ2-4, the complete variable domain reads SAVISQKPSRDICQRGTSLTIQCQVDSQVTMMFWYRQQPGQSLTLIATANQGSEATYESGFVIDKFPISRPNLTFSTLTVSNMSPEDSSIYLCSVETPEAKNIQYFGAGTRLSVL.

The chain is built from TRBV4-3 and TRBJ1-1; D is unresolved. This CDR3 comprises 13 residues. V lost 1 base and J 1 base, leaving 4 bases between the germline ends. Germline V lookup: CDR1 LGHNA, CDR2 YSLEER. Here the CDR3 DNA reads TGCGCCAGCAGCCAAGTAGCGAACACTGAAGCTTTCTTT. Translating it yields CASSQVANTEAFF.

This clonotype was observed at least ten times. The J gene is TRBJ2-7, the V gene TRBV29-1; D may be TRBD1 (6 bases). Per germline, CDR1 SQVTM and CDR2 ANQGSEA. The CDR3 spans 14 residues. Trimming took off 6 bases at V and 3 bases at J, with 18 bases between the two ends. The CDR3 sequence: CSVRGPAGDYEQYF. The CDR3 bases are TGCAGCGTCCGAGGCCCCGCAGGGGACTACGAGCAGTACTTC.

This clonotype was seen repeatedly, ten times or more. The chain couples TRBV27 to TRBJ1-2; D possibly corresponds to TRBD1 (5 bases). The CDR3 spans 15 residues. Germline V lookup: CDR1 MNHEY, CDR2 SMNVEV (reference sequence). V lost 5 bases and J 4 bases, leaving 17 bases between the germline ends. The CDR3 reads CASSPPPGQGYGYTF. Here the CDR3 DNA reads TGTGCCAGCAGTCCCCCCCCGGGGCAGGGCTATGGCTACACCTTC.

V and J are TRBV5-1 and TRBJ2-3, with D hard to call. Germline-derived CDR1 and CDR2 are SGHRS and YFSETQ. This CDR3 has 15 amino acids. Trimming took 0 bases from V and 0 from J, leaving 8 bases between them. The CDR3 loop is CASSLDSFSTDTQYF. The DNA of the CDR3 is TGCGCCAGCAGCTTGGATAGTTTCAGCACAGATACGCAGTATTTT.

This clonotype was recorded once. The rearrangement links TRBV13 to TRBJ2-3, with 7 bases that match TRBD2. The V segment lost 6 bases and the J segment 1 base; nucleotides outside the gene matches: 10. The germline CDR1 and CDR2 sequences are PRHDT and FYEKMQ (reference sequence). CDR3 size: 16 residues. CDR3 residues: CASRGALAVGTDTQYF. The DNA for the CDR3 is TGTGCCAGCAGAGGGGCCCTAGCGGTTGGCACAGATACGCAGTATTTT.

This clonotype was counted at least ten times. The rearrangement uses TRBV20-1 and TRBJ2-3, with D possibly TRBD1 on 5 matching bases. The V and J ends lost 6 bases and 4 bases respectively, with 8 bases between them. This CDR3 is built from 11 residues. In germline, CDR1 is DFQATT, CDR2 SNEGSKA (reference sequence). In DNA, the CDR3 is TGCAGTGCAGCCAGGGCAGATACGCAGTATTTT. Its translation: CSAARADTQYF.

On this clonotype: An end of the junction differs from the germline gene, which may be a read error. This CDR3 reads CASSVEPF. CDR3 nucleotide sequence: TGTGCCAGCAGCGTAGAGCCGTTT. The chain uses TRBV9 and TRBJ1-1; no reliable D call. This CDR3 region has 8 residues. CDR1 and CDR2 from the germline V gene are SGDLS and YYNGEE. Full variable domain (outside the CDR3, taken from reference TRBV9 and TRBJ1-1): DSGVTQTPKHLITATGQRVTLRCSPRSGDLSVYWYQQSLDQGLQFLIQYYNGEERAKGNILERFSAQQFPDLHSELNLSSLELGDSALYFCASSVEPFGQGTRLTVV.

The chain is built from TRBV4-1 and TRBJ1-1; no definite D call. CDR1 is MGHRA, CDR2 YSYEKL, per germline. This CDR3 comprises 14 residues. Trimming took 0 bases from V and 1 from J, leaving 6 bases between them. The CDR3 sequence: CASSQEWGNTEAFF. The CDR3 region has the DNA TGCGCCAGCAGCCAAGAATGGGGGAACACTGAAGCTTTCTTT.

The rearrangement links TRBV28 to TRBJ1-5, with D perhaps TRBD1 (6 bases). V was trimmed by 6 bases and J by 0 bases, leaving 12 bases between them. The CDR3 extends over 15 amino acids. CDR1 and CDR2 from the germline V gene are MDHEN and SYDVKM. The CDR3 region has the DNA TGTGCCAGCAGCACTGGGACACTTAGCAATCAGCCCCAGCATTTT. Its translation is CASSTGTLSNQPQHF.

The chain uses TRBV9 and TRBJ2-3, with 12 bases matching TRBD1. CDR3 length: 17 residues. V trimming: 4 bases; J trimming: 7 bases; junction bases outside the gene matches: 13. Germline V gene sequence: CDR1 SGDLS, CDR2 YYNGEE. The CDR3 loop is CASSPNAGQGATHTQYF. In nucleotides, the CDR3 is TGTGCCAGCAGCCCCAACGCGGGACAGGGGGCAACTCATACGCAGTATTTT.

This clonotype was seen only a few times. The V call is TRBV20-1, the J call TRBJ1-1; a possible D gene is TRBD1 (5 bases). V gave up 0 bases and J gave up 6 bases, with 14 bases separating them. This CDR3 region has 14 residues. Germline lookup yields CDR1 DFQATT and CDR2 SNEGSKA (reference sequence). The CDR3 is CSARDSAGAAEAFF. In DNA form, the CDR3 reads TGCAGTGCTAGAGACTCCGCTGGGGCGGCTGAAGCTTTCTTT.

This clonotype was observed a handful of times. V gene TRBV6-5 combines with J gene TRBJ1-1; D is unclear. The CDR3 totals 13 residues. V lost 5 bases, J lost 3 bases, and 10 bases lay in between. From germline, CDR1 is MNHEY and CDR2 SVGAGI. The CDR3 DNA follows: TGTGCCAGCAGTGAATACCGGGACACTGAAGCTTTCTTT. Protein: CASSEYRDTEAFF.